This TCR beta chain originates from a study of T cells in Graves' hyperthyroidism and ophthalmopathy. Study at large: Blood from the periphery was taken at initial diagnosis, before any treatment.

Template material for amplifying TCR beta CDR3 regions consisted of RNA transcripts. HTBI primers were used for first-round RT-PCR of the TCR CDR3. Via MiXCR, TCRdb re-called the multiplex PCR reads, giving one row per CDR3 protein. The data show 90,000 to 120,000 distinct CDR3 sequences, 16% seen once. Exclusion followed for patients with uncontrolled infection, other autoimmune disease, pregnancy or lactation. Used for diagnoses were clinical symptoms, serum thyroxine and TRAb, thyroid ultrasound and orbital computed tomography. PBMCs were collected from an approximately 9.3 ml volume of fresh peripheral blood. A few counts support this clonotype. Germline values: CDR1 DFQATT, CDR2 SNEGSKA (reference sequence). Trimming took off 4 bases at V and 5 bases at J, with 20 bases between the two ends. The CDR3 extends over 15 amino acids.

Sequencing input: blood. The TCR sequence derives from a woman between 50 and 59 years old with Graves' hyperthyroidism. The chain carries TRBV20-1 and TRBJ2-5; D remains ambiguous. CDR3 sequence (DNA): TGCAGTGCTAACGTAGACACAATGCTTGGGGAGACCCAGTACTTC. This sequence encodes CSANVDTMLGETQYF.